The rows below give T cell receptor beta chains drawn from one sample of a study of shared clonotypes between healthy human individuals. Profiling relied on immunoSEQ multiplex PCR, and the TCRdb table lists in-frame clones only, not all of them. This table holds approximately 2,200,000 clones, 85% to 95% found once. The sequenced sample was naive CD8+ T cells from PBMCs. Receptors were obtained from a man younger than 35 in good health. Some clones in this sample may be carry-over from other donors' samples. Both conserved end residues are part of each CDR3. D genes are given only for firm matches. Clone size is not always given. Where it is, it says once, few, many or a class for expanded clones.

d_gene: NA; v_gene: TRBV15; j_gene: TRBJ1-5; abundance: NA; CDR3nt: TGTGCCACCAGCAGAGTTTCCGGGGTTCATCAGCCCCAGCATTTT; CDR3aa: CATSRVSGVHQPQHF
d_gene: NA; v_gene: TRBV7-3; j_gene: TRBJ2-1; abundance: NA; CDR3nt: TGTGCCAGCAGCCCGAGGGGGAGCGGGGAAAATGAGCAATTCTTC; CDR3aa: CASSPRGSGENEQFF
d_gene: TRBD1; v_gene: TRBV27; j_gene: TRBJ2-1; abundance: NA; CDR3nt: TGTGCCAGCACCCCATCCTACCCGGACAGGGGATCCTACAATGAGCAGTTCTTC; CDR3aa: CASTPSYPDRGSYNEQFF
d_gene: NA; v_gene: TRBV27; j_gene: TRBJ2-1; abundance: NA; CDR3nt: TGTGCCAGCAGTTTATCGAGAGGCAATGAGCAGTTCTTC; CDR3aa: CASSLSRGNEQFF
d_gene: TRBD1; v_gene: TRBV9; j_gene: TRBJ1-1; abundance: few; CDR3nt: TGTGCCAGCAGCGTAGGGGACAGACCTAACACTGAAGCTTTCTTT; CDR3aa: CASSVGDRPNTEAFF
d_gene: NA; v_gene: TRBV19; j_gene: TRBJ2-7; abundance: NA; CDR3nt: TGTGCCAGTAGTATGTTTGGGACAACATACGAGCAGTACTTC; CDR3aa: CASSMFGTTYEQYF
d_gene: NA; v_gene: TRBV27; j_gene: TRBJ2-7; abundance: NA; CDR3nt: TGTGCCAGCAGTTTATCGTATCACAGAGAAACAAGCTCCTACGAGCAGTACTTC; CDR3aa: CASSLSYHRETSSYEQYF
d_gene: NA; v_gene: TRBV18; j_gene: TRBJ2-7; abundance: NA; CDR3nt: TGTGCCAGCTCCGACCCCCTAGCGAGTCGGGGCGAGCAGTACTTC; CDR3aa: CASSDPLASRGEQYF
d_gene: NA; v_gene: TRBV28; j_gene: TRBJ2-7; abundance: NA; CDR3nt: TGTGCCAGCAGTTCCTCCCGGGGGTCATACTACGAGCAGTACTTC; CDR3aa: CASSSSRGSYYEQYF
d_gene: NA; v_gene: TRBV2; j_gene: TRBJ2-3; abundance: NA; CDR3nt: TGTGCCAGCAGTGAAGTTCGGGGTAGTCCCACAGATACGCAGTATTTT; CDR3aa: CASSEVRGSPTDTQYF
d_gene: TRBD2; v_gene: TRBV13; j_gene: TRBJ2-7; abundance: once; CDR3nt: TGTGCCAGCAGCGAACTAGCGGGAGGGCCTAGCGTCTCCTACGAGCAGTACTTC; CDR3aa: CASSELAGGPSVSYEQYF
d_gene: TRBD2; v_gene: TRBV19; j_gene: TRBJ2-1; abundance: NA; CDR3nt: TGTGCCAGTAGTTGGTCTAGCGGGTACAATGAGCAGTTCTTC; CDR3aa: CASSWSSGYNEQFF
d_gene: NA; v_gene: TRBV25-1; j_gene: TRBJ2-3; abundance: NA; CDR3nt: TGTGCCAGCAGTCTTTTAGATACGCAGTATTTT; CDR3aa: CASSLLDTQYF
d_gene: TRBD2; v_gene: TRBV28; j_gene: TRBJ2-7; abundance: NA; CDR3nt: TGTGCCAGCAGTCCAGCGGGAGGAGCGTACGAGCAGTACTTC; CDR3aa: CASSPAGGAYEQYF
d_gene: TRBD1; v_gene: TRBV5-6; j_gene: TRBJ1-2; abundance: NA; CDR3nt: TGTGCCAGCAGCAAGGCCGGGACAGCTTCCTTCTATGGCTACACCTTC; CDR3aa: CASSKAGTASFYGYTF
d_gene: NA; v_gene: TRBV14; j_gene: TRBJ2-7; abundance: NA; CDR3nt: TGTGCCAGCAGCCAAGATGAGAGGGCTTACGAGCAGTACTTC; CDR3aa: CASSQDERAYEQYF
d_gene: NA; v_gene: TRBV27; j_gene: TRBJ1-5; abundance: NA; CDR3nt: TGTGCCAGCAGTTTGGTAGTGGGGGGGGTTTATAGCAATCAGCCCCAGCATTTT; CDR3aa: CASSLVVGGVYSNQPQHF
d_gene: NA; v_gene: TRBV25-1; j_gene: TRBJ2-1; abundance: NA; CDR3nt: TGTGCCAGCAGTGAATATGGAGGGGGGGATGAGCAGTTCTTC; CDR3aa: CASSEYGGGDEQFF
d_gene: NA; v_gene: TRBV4-1; j_gene: TRBJ2-1; abundance: once; CDR3nt: TGCGCCAGCAGGGACAGAAGCTCCTACAATGAGCAGTTCTTC; CDR3aa: CASRDRSSYNEQFF
d_gene: NA; v_gene: TRBV10-3; j_gene: TRBJ2-5; abundance: once; CDR3nt: TGTGCCAGGACCGCTTGGCCGCTCCTATCCCAAGAGACCCAGTACTTC; CDR3aa: CARTAWPLLSQETQYF
d_gene: NA; v_gene: TRBV2; j_gene: TRBJ1-4; abundance: NA; CDR3nt: TGTGCCAGCAGTTCAGGTCAACTTAATGAAAAACTGTTTTTT; CDR3aa: CASSSGQLNEKLFF
d_gene: NA; v_gene: TRBV19; j_gene: TRBJ1-1; abundance: NA; CDR3nt: TGTGCCAGTAGTAGCACCGGGACCCGGAACACTGAAGCTTTCTTT; CDR3aa: CASSSTGTRNTEAFF
d_gene: NA; v_gene: TRBV29-1; j_gene: TRBJ2-7; abundance: NA; CDR3nt: TGCAGCGTTGAAGTAGGGGGCCTCGGGGGTTACGAGCAGTACTTC; CDR3aa: CSVEVGGLGGYEQYF
d_gene: NA; v_gene: TRBV19; j_gene: TRBJ1-5; abundance: NA; CDR3nt: TGTGCCAGTACCCAAGGGGGGATACCCCAGCATTTT; CDR3aa: CASTQGGIPQHF
d_gene: NA; v_gene: TRBV5-6; j_gene: TRBJ1-5; abundance: NA; CDR3nt: TGTGCCAGCAGTCAGGGGTTTAGCAATCAGCCCCAGCATTTT; CDR3aa: CASSQGFSNQPQHF
d_gene: NA; v_gene: TRBV6-4; j_gene: TRBJ2-7; abundance: NA; CDR3nt: TGTGCCAGCAGTGACTATCGGACCTACGAGCAGTACTTC; CDR3aa: CASSDYRTYEQYF
d_gene: TRBD1; v_gene: TRBV29-1; j_gene: TRBJ2-7; abundance: NA; CDR3nt: TGCAGCGTTGAGAAACGACAGGGCGGCTACGAGCAGTACTTC; CDR3aa: CSVEKRQGGYEQYF
d_gene: NA; v_gene: TRBV11-1; j_gene: TRBJ2-1; abundance: NA; CDR3nt: TGTGCCAGCAGCTTTGACGTAACCCCCAATGAGCAGTTCTTC; CDR3aa: CASSFDVTPNEQFF
d_gene: TRBD1; v_gene: TRBV9; j_gene: TRBJ1-6; abundance: NA; CDR3nt: TGTGCCAGCAGCGCGGGGGGGGACAGTAGGTCACCCCTCCACTTT; CDR3aa: CASSAGGDSRSPLHF
d_gene: TRBD2; v_gene: TRBV19; j_gene: TRBJ2-1; abundance: NA; CDR3nt: TGTGCCAGTACTCGATGGAGCGGGAGTGATGAGCAGTTCTTC; CDR3aa: CASTRWSGSDEQFF
d_gene: NA; v_gene: TRBV4-2; j_gene: TRBJ1-4; abundance: NA; CDR3nt: TGTGCCAGCAGCCAAGACGGGCGGGGAACAATGAATGGGCTGTTTTTT; CDR3aa: CASSQDGRGTMNGLFF
d_gene: TRBD2; v_gene: TRBV4-2; j_gene: TRBJ2-1; abundance: NA; CDR3nt: TGTGCCAGCAGCCAAGGACTAGCGGGGAGGGCAGTTTACAATGAGCAGTTCTTC; CDR3aa: CASSQGLAGRAVYNEQFF
d_gene: NA; v_gene: TRBV6-5; j_gene: TRBJ2-7; abundance: NA; CDR3nt: TGTGCCAGCAGTTACGGCAGCCCTCACTACTACGAGCAGTACTTC; CDR3aa: CASSYGSPHYYEQYF
d_gene: TRBD1; v_gene: TRBV14; j_gene: TRBJ2-3; abundance: NA; CDR3nt: TGTGCCAGCAGCCAATATCTGCAGGGGGCAGATACGCAGTATTTT; CDR3aa: CASSQYLQGADTQYF
d_gene: NA; v_gene: TRBV19; j_gene: TRBJ1-4; abundance: NA; CDR3nt: TGTGCCAGTAGTATTGCGAGAGACGAAAAACTGTTTTTT; CDR3aa: CASSIARDEKLFF
d_gene: NA; v_gene: TRBV28; j_gene: TRBJ2-7; abundance: NA; CDR3nt: TGTGCCAGCAGTTTCCCCGGGGGCTTAGTCTACGAGCAGTACTTC; CDR3aa: CASSFPGGLVYEQYF
d_gene: TRBD2; v_gene: TRBV2; j_gene: TRBJ2-7; abundance: NA; CDR3nt: TGTGCCAGCAGTGAGGGACTAACCTCCTACGAGCAGTACTTC; CDR3aa: CASSEGLTSYEQYF
d_gene: NA; v_gene: TRBV5-8; j_gene: TRBJ1-1; abundance: once; CDR3nt: TGTGCCAGCAGCGGACCCAACACTGAAGCTTTCTTT; CDR3aa: CASSGPNTEAFF
d_gene: TRBD2; v_gene: TRBV19; j_gene: TRBJ2-7; abundance: NA; CDR3nt: TGTGCCAGTAGTGCCGGGACTAGCGCGACGGGGACTTACGAGCAGTACTTC; CDR3aa: CASSAGTSATGTYEQYF
d_gene: TRBD1; v_gene: TRBV7-9; j_gene: TRBJ2-1; abundance: NA; CDR3nt: TGTGCCAGCAGACCGGAGATCCGGACAGGGGGACTCAATGAGCAGTTCTTC; CDR3aa: CASRPEIRTGGLNEQFF
d_gene: NA; v_gene: TRBV6-6; j_gene: TRBJ2-7; abundance: NA; CDR3nt: TGTGCCAGCAGCTTAGATCGGGGGCCCTCCGAGCAGTACTTC; CDR3aa: CASSLDRGPSEQYF
d_gene: TRBD2; v_gene: TRBV10-2; j_gene: TRBJ2-3; abundance: NA; CDR3nt: TGCGCCAGCAGTGAGGGGAGCGGGAACACAGATACGCAGTATTTT; CDR3aa: CASSEGSGNTDTQYF
d_gene: TRBD2; v_gene: TRBV27; j_gene: TRBJ2-1; abundance: NA; CDR3nt: TGTGCCAGCTGGGTCGGGAGGTTGGGTGAGCAGTTCTTC; CDR3aa: CASWVGRLGEQFF
d_gene: TRBD2; v_gene: TRBV2; j_gene: TRBJ2-7; abundance: once; CDR3nt: TGTGCCAGGACCGGGACTAGCTACGAGCAGTACTTC; CDR3aa: CARTGTSYEQYF
d_gene: NA; v_gene: TRBV6-6; j_gene: TRBJ2-7; abundance: NA; CDR3nt: TGTGCCAGCAGTTACTCGACAGGCCTTGGGGAGCAGTACTTC; CDR3aa: CASSYSTGLGEQYF
d_gene: NA; v_gene: TRBV5-4; j_gene: TRBJ1-1; abundance: NA; CDR3nt: TGTGCCAGCAGCCCGGCGGGTTTGGGCACTGAAGCTTTCTTT; CDR3aa: CASSPAGLGTEAFF
d_gene: TRBD2; v_gene: TRBV14; j_gene: TRBJ2-2; abundance: NA; CDR3nt: TGTGCCAGCAGCCCTCGGGGTAGCGGGAGGGCGAACACCGGGGAGCTGTTTTTT; CDR3aa: CASSPRGSGRANTGELFF
d_gene: NA; v_gene: TRBV11-1; j_gene: TRBJ2-7; abundance: NA; CDR3nt: TGTGCCAGCAGCCCCCCGGACAGCCTTTACGAGCAGTACTTC; CDR3aa: CASSPPDSLYEQYF
d_gene: NA; v_gene: TRBV29-1; j_gene: TRBJ2-4; abundance: NA; CDR3nt: TGCAGCGTAGCCACACCTGGTACCAAAAACATTCAGTACTTC; CDR3aa: CSVATPGTKNIQYF
d_gene: TRBD1; v_gene: TRBV29-1; j_gene: TRBJ1-2; abundance: NA; CDR3nt: TGCAGCGTTGTGACAGGGCCTTATGGCTACACCTTC; CDR3aa: CSVVTGPYGYTF